One and the same sample provided the 25 T cell receptor beta chains below, sequenced in a study of blood T cell repertoires in COVID-19. Assay used: immunoSEQ multiplex PCR; TCRdb lists only in-frame clones, some missing. The sample yields 200,000 to 250,000 clones, 65% to 85% seen once. Sequenced sample: PBMCs or T cells enriched from blood (not recorded which). These receptors came from a man under 40 with acute COVID-19.

V gene TRBV10-3 combines with J gene TRBJ1-5, with TRBD1 as a possible D gene (6 bases). This CDR3 is built from 14 residues. V was trimmed by 6 bases and J by 6 bases, leaving 15 bases between them. CDR1 and CDR2 (germline): ENHRY, SYGVKD. CDR3 sequence: CAIRATGTSQPQHF. DNA for the CDR3: TGTGCCATCAGAGCCACCGGGACAAGTCAGCCCCAGCATTTT.

The CDR3 region is CASSSGQGVGGYTF. CDR3 nucleotide sequence: TGTGCCAGCAGTTCGGGACAGGGGGTCGGTGGCTACACCTTC. The chain carries TRBV28 and TRBJ1-2, with 11 bases matching TRBD1. This CDR3 comprises 14 residues. Germline V gene data show CDR1 as MDHEN and CDR2 as SYDVKM. V was clipped by 4 bases and J by 7 bases; unmatched bases: 5.

The CDR3 region is CASSPVRGPLHF. CDR3 nucleotides: TGTGCCAGCTCACCCGTAAGGGGTCCCCTCCACTTT. The chain couples TRBV18 to TRBJ1-6, with D tentatively TRBD1 (5 bases). The length of the CDR3 is 12 residues. The germline V and J ends were trimmed by 3 bases and 13 bases, with 10 bases remaining between them. Germline CDR1 is KGHSH and CDR2 is LQKENI.

The chain uses TRBV30 and TRBJ1-1; no clear D gene. V shed 1 base and J shed 2 bases, with 8 bases lying between them. Per the germline V gene, CDR1 is GTSNPN and CDR2 is SVGIG (reference sequence). This CDR3 spans 13 amino acids. The CDR3 nucleotides read TGTGCCTGGAGTGCGCACAAAAACACTGAAGCTTTCTTT. This encodes CAWSAHKNTEAFF.

V and J are TRBV13 and TRBJ1-1, with D unclear. Germline values: CDR1 PRHDT, CDR2 FYEKMQ (reference sequence). The CDR3 loop spans 13 amino acids. Trimming took 7 bases from V and 9 from J, leaving 18 bases between them. The CDR3 nucleotides are TGTGCCAGCACCTCTTATCATTCGGGGAAAGCTTTCTTT. Protein: CASTSYHSGKAFF.

This chain joins TRBV5-1 and TRBJ1-6; 8 bases align to TRBD1. CDR1 SGHRS and CDR2 YFSETQ come from the germline V gene. Losses at the gene ends were 4 bases for V and 8 bases for J; bases not matched to a gene: 11. The CDR3 has 16 residues. The CDR3 is CASSADLRGPDSPLHF. CDR3 in DNA: TGCGCCAGCAGCGCGGATCTCAGGGGGCCCGATTCACCCCTCCACTTT.

The chain is built from TRBV5-1 and TRBJ2-3; TRBD1 matches at 7 bases. CDR1 is SGHRS, CDR2 YFSETQ, per germline. The CDR3 is 15 amino acids. The trim removed 3 bases at V and 0 bases at J, leaving 4 bases unmatched. Here the CDR3 DNA reads TGCGCCAGCAGCTGGGGGACAGTTAGCACAGATACGCAGTATTTT. Translated, it gives CASSWGTVSTDTQYF. The full variable domain, completed using reference TRBV5-1 and TRBJ2-3, is KAGVTQTPRYLIKTRGQQVTLSCSPISGHRSVSWYQQTPGQGLQFLFEYFSETQRNKGNFPGRFSGRQFSNSRSEMNVSTLELGDSALYLCASSWGTVSTDTQYFGPGTRLTVL.

This sequence joins TRBV7-3 and TRBJ2-5; 13 positions match TRBD2. The CDR3 length is 18 residues. J lost 7 bases, V lost 1 base, and 12 bases had no gene match. Germline lookup yields CDR1 SGHTA and CDR2 FQGTGA. In nucleotides, the CDR3 is TGTGCCAGCAGCTTAAACCCCAGGACTAGCGGGGGAAGTGGGACCCAGTACTTC. It translates to CASSLNPRTSGGSGTQYF.

The chain carries TRBV2 and TRBJ2-1; the match to TRBD2 covers 13 bases. V lost 6 bases to trimming and J lost 5 bases; unmatched junction nucleotides: 7. The V gene's germline CDR1 is SNHLY and CDR2 FYNNEI. The CDR3 consists of 16 residues. The CDR3 DNA follows: TGTGCCAGCAGCATCTCACTAGCGGGGGGGCACAATGAGCAGTTCTTC. Protein: CASSISLAGGHNEQFF. The entire variable domain, with the rest obtained from reference TRBV2 and TRBJ2-1, is as follows: EPEVTQTPSHQVTQMGQEVILRCVPISNHLYFYWYRQILGQKVEFLVSFYNNEISEKSEIFDDQFSVERPDGSNFTLKIRSTKLEDSAMYFCASSISLAGGHNEQFFGPGTRLTVL.

V gene TRBV7-3 combines with J gene TRBJ2-3, with 9 bases identical to TRBD2. Germline CDR1 SGHTA, CDR2 FQGTGA. After removal of 3 bases from V and 0 bases from J, the junction contained 7 bases not matched to a gene. CDR3 length: 17 residues. CDR3 bases: TGTGCCAGCAGCTTTAGCGGGGGTACAGATAGCACAGATACGCAGTATTTT. Translating it yields CASSFSGGTDSTDTQYF. Full variable domain (outside the CDR3, taken from reference TRBV7-3 and TRBJ2-3): GAGVSQTPSNKVTEKGKYVELRCDPISGHTALYWYRQSLGQGPEFLIYFQGTGAADDSGLPNDRFFAVRPEGSVSTLKIQRTERGDSAVYLCASSFSGGTDSTDTQYFGPGTRLTVL.

The genes are TRBV5-1 and TRBJ2-5, with 13 nucleotides matching TRBD2. This CDR3 is built from 16 residues. Germline assignment: CDR1 SGHRS and CDR2 YFSETQ. The J segment lost 5 bases and the V segment lost 4 bases, leaving 8 bases of the junction unmatched. The CDR3 sequence: CASSETSGGLGETQYF. Here the CDR3 DNA reads TGCGCCAGCAGCGAGACTAGCGGGGGGCTCGGGGAGACCCAGTACTTC. The full variable domain, completed using reference TRBV5-1 and TRBJ2-5, is KAGVTQTPRYLIKTRGQQVTLSCSPISGHRSVSWYQQTPGQGLQFLFEYFSETQRNKGNFPGRFSGRQFSNSRSEMNVSTLELGDSALYLCASSETSGGLGETQYFGPGTRLLVL.

The J gene is TRBJ1-5, the V gene TRBV6-2 or TRBV6-3, with a tentative D call TRBD1 (5 bases). CDR1 is MNHEY, CDR2 SVGEGT, per germline. This CDR3 comprises 16 residues. V lost 4 bases and J lost 5, with 18 bases in between. Here the CDR3 reads CASSSPQVRTYQPQHF. The CDR3 DNA is TGTGCCAGCAGTTCGCCACAGGTTCGCACCTATCAGCCCCAGCATTTT.

The rearrangement links TRBV18 to TRBJ2-3; TRBD2 aligns across 9 bases. Germline V lookup: CDR1 KGHSH, CDR2 LQKENI. The trim removed 2 bases at V and 3 bases at J, leaving 3 bases unmatched. CDR3 length: 15 amino acids. For the CDR3, the DNA is TGTGCCAGCTCACCAGCGGGGGGGCGAACAGATACGCAGTATTTT. Amino acid sequence: CASSPAGGRTDTQYF. Variable domain in full (rest from reference TRBV18 and TRBJ2-3): NAGVMQNPRHLVRRRGQEARLRCSPMKGHSHVYWYRQLPEEGLKFMVYLQKENIIDESGMPKERFSAEFPKEGPSILRIQQVVRGDSAAYFCASSPAGGRTDTQYFGPGTRLTVL.

The genes are TRBV7-6 and TRBJ2-1; D gene uncertain. Germline CDR1 reads SGHVS; CDR2 reads FNYEAQ. With 5 bases removed from V and 9 bases from J, the gap between germline ends came to 11 bases. The CDR3 sequence is 12 residues long. The CDR3 sequence is CASSPSPSEQFF. CDR3 nucleotide sequence: TGTGCCAGCAGCCCCTCCCCCAGTGAGCAGTTCTTC.

The rearrangement joins TRBV4-2 to TRBJ2-7, with D maybe TRBD2 (6 bases). Looked up from germline, CDR1 is LGHNA and CDR2 is YNFKEQ. The germline V and J ends were trimmed by 0 bases and 3 bases, with 12 bases remaining between them. CDR3 length equals 15 residues. The DNA of the CDR3 is TGTGCCAGCAGCCAAGACTGGGGGGAGGACTACGAGCAGTACTTC. It translates to CASSQDWGEDYEQYF.

In its sample, this clone was seen once. The genes are TRBV5-4 and TRBJ1-1; no clear D. V gave up 3 bases and J gave up 4 bases, with 13 bases separating them. Looked up from germline, CDR1 is SGHNT and CDR2 is YYREEE (reference sequence). The CDR3 length is 14 residues. Written as DNA, the CDR3 is TGTGCCAGCAGCTCCCCGGGAGGGTTCACTGAAGCTTTCTTT. Its translation: CASSSPGGFTEAFF. The whole variable domain, remainder taken from reference TRBV5-4 and TRBJ1-1, is ETGVTQSPTHLIKTRGQQVTLRCSSQSGHNTVSWYQQALGQGPQFIFQYYREEENGRGNFPPRFSGLQFPNYSSELNVNALELDDSALYLCASSSPGGFTEAFFGQGTRLTVV.

This chain links TRBV9 with TRBJ2-3, with 7 bases that match TRBD2. CDR1 and CDR2 (germline): SGDLS, YYNGEE. J gave up 2 bases and V 4 bases, and 4 bases lay outside the gene matches. The CDR3 runs to 14 residues. In DNA form, the CDR3 reads TGTGCCAGCAGCACCCGGGACTACACAGATACGCAGTATTTT. Translating it yields CASSTRDYTDTQYF.

The CDR3 DNA reads as TGTGCCAGCAGTTTACCGGGGACAGGGGGTACCGAGCAGTACTTC. Its protein is CASSLPGTGGTEQYF. The V and J genes are TRBV28 and TRBJ2-7; TRBD1 aligns across 11 bases. The CDR3 spans 15 residues. Germline V gene lookup returns CDR1 MDHEN and CDR2 SYDVKM. Unmatched junction bases numbered 6, after V lost 2 bases and J lost 6 bases.

This chain connects TRBV28 to TRBJ1-1; TRBD1 is a possible D gene (6 bases). Germline V gives CDR1 MDHEN, CDR2 SYDVKM. This CDR3 is built from 14 residues. The V and J ends lost 5 bases and 7 bases respectively, with 17 bases between them. The CDR3 sequence: CASSEVRTDVEAFF. CDR3 nucleotides: TGTGCCAGCAGTGAGGTGCGGACAGACGTTGAAGCTTTCTTT. The full variable domain, rest sourced from reference TRBV28 and TRBJ1-1, is DVKVTQSSRYLVKRTGEKVFLECVQDMDHENMFWYRQDPGLGLRLIYFSYDVKMKEKGDIPEGYSVSREKKERFSLILESASTNQTSMYLCASSEVRTDVEAFFGQGTRLTVV.

This clone was seen only a few times. The genes are TRBV19 and TRBJ1-4; TRBD1 aligns across 8 bases. The CDR3 is made up of 15 amino acids. The V gene's germline CDR1 is LNHDA and CDR2 SQIVND (reference sequence). Trimming took 6 bases from V and 3 from J; bases not matched to a gene: 6. The CDR3 loop reads CASRQQGVPNEKLFF. Written as DNA, the CDR3 is TGTGCCAGTAGACAACAGGGGGTCCCTAATGAAAAACTGTTTTTT.

The rearrangement joins TRBV5-1 to TRBJ2-3; 11 nucleotides match TRBD2. Looked up from germline, CDR1 is SGHRS and CDR2 is YFSETQ. CDR3 length equals 15 residues. The J segment lost 5 bases and the V segment lost 2 bases, leaving 4 bases of the junction unmatched. The CDR3 spells CASSFSGGAKDTQYF. CDR3 DNA sequence: TGCGCCAGCAGCTTTAGCGGGGGGGCGAAAGATACGCAGTATTTT.

The chain recombines TRBV7-7 with TRBJ1-6, with 11 bases lining up with TRBD1. The CDR3 spans 17 residues. Germline trimming cut 5 bases from V and 1 base from J; bases unmatched to any gene: 4. Germline CDR1 and CDR2: SSHAT and FNYEAQ (reference sequence). The CDR3 bases are TGTGCCAGCAGCCTCGGGACAGGGGGGTCCTATAATTCACCCCTCCACTTT. Translation gives CASSLGTGGSYNSPLHF.

This chain uses TRBV6-1 with TRBJ1-3; D ambiguous. The V and J ends lost 3 bases and 0 bases respectively, with 9 bases between them. This CDR3 comprises 15 residues. Germline assignment: CDR1 MNHNS and CDR2 SASEGT. CDR3 sequence (DNA): TGTGCCAGCAGTGATATCAGAAGCTCTGGAAACACCATATATTTT. This encodes CASSDIRSSGNTIYF.

This clone was seen only once. The chain joins TRBV25-1 to TRBJ1-2; 7 bases are a match to TRBD1. Germline lookup yields CDR1 MGHDK and CDR2 SYGVNS. The CDR3 is 13 residues long. V lost 8 bases, J lost 2 bases, and 5 bases stayed unmatched. CDR3 sequence: CASFDRVNYGYTF. The CDR3 DNA reads TGTGCCAGCTTTGACAGGGTCAACTATGGCTACACCTTC.

This clone was observed a single time. The rearrangement joins TRBV10-3 to TRBJ2-2; D unclear. The CDR3 runs 14 residues. Between the trimmed V and J ends, which lost 2 bases and 2 bases, there was a span of 6 bases. Germline V gene data show CDR1 as ENHRY and CDR2 as SYGVKD. In DNA form, the CDR3 reads TGTGCCATCAGTGAGCAGGAAAACACCGGGGAGCTGTTTTTT. Translation: CAISEQENTGELFF.